Included here is one T cell receptor beta chain sequence, with context. What it binds is unknown. This specimen belongs to a study of T cell clonotyping in hematopoietic cell transplantation. Study outcomes and limitations: Few recipient clonotypes overlapped donors; over 95% were de novo at given depth. No sorting was done, leaving CD4 and CD8 contributions mixed.

TCRdb's copy holds only in-frame clones and misses some; the assay was immunoSEQ multiplex PCR. The profile shows 9,500 to 15,000 clones, around 49% of them singletons. This CDR3 spans 15 amino acids. Germline V lookup: CDR1 ENHRY, CDR2 SYGVKD. Trimming removed 3 bases at V and 0 bases at J, with 11 bases between. The rearrangement links TRBV10-3 to TRBJ1-2; D not certain. This sequence originates from a man in his fifties in good health. Some clones in this sample may be carry-over from other donors' samples. Source material: peripheral blood mononuclear cells. CDR3 loop: CAISDIEGSNYGYTF. The CDR3 DNA sequence: TGTGCCATCAGTGATATCGAGGGTTCTAACTATGGCTACACCTTC.